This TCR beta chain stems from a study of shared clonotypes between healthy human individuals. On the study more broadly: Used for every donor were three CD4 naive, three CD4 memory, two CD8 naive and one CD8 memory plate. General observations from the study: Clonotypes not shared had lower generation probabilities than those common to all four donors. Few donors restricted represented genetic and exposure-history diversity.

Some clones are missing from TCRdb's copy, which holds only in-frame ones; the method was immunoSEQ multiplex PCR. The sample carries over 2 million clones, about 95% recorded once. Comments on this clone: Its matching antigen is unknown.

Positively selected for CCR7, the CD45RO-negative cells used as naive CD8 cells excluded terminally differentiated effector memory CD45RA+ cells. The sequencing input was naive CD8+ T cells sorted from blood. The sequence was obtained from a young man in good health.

The CDR3 region is CASSLFQNEQFF. In DNA form, the CDR3 reads TGTGCCAGCAGTTTATTTCAGAATGAGCAGTTCTTC. The chain links TRBV27 to TRBJ2-1; no clear D. The CDR3 has 12 amino acids. Per the germline V gene, CDR1 is MNHEY and CDR2 is SMNVEV (reference sequence). V shed 1 base and J shed 7 bases, with 5 bases lying between them.